This TCR beta chain was captured by sequencing in a study of T cell responses to AZD1222 COVID-19 vaccine (dated by TCRdb to the early 2020s). Background for the entire study: TCR sequencing was performed for more than 230 trial participants, of whom 207 were given two doses of AZD1222 and 26 were given two doses of MenACWY control vaccine. Trial participants were enrolled by age into subgroups of 18-55, 56-69 and 70-plus years, and about 150, 27 and 61 TCR-sequenced participants, respectively, were included in these subgroups.

The label giving this sample's time point can be read as: about 28 days (+/-7) after the second vaccine dose. What the treatment or condition label conveys for this sample: meningococcal conjugate vaccine given as trial control. Vaccinee samples came from UK trials COV001 and COV002, including a single-blind randomized controlled phase 2/3 trial of AZD1222 (ChAdOx1 nCoV-19) in healthy adults. Trial participant PBMC samples were collected at day 0 and day 28 after the second dose for TCRbeta chain sequencing. Concerning this clone itself: Its antigen remains unidentified. Base qualities are not recorded, but no much larger clone differs from it by a single base.

Points the paper makes about the study in general: Participants were mostly white British, with more females than males. The authors suggested clonal diversity may have been underestimated. CD4 TCRs associated with the vaccine covered the entire spike protein, and the dominant responses were in regions 160-218 and 743-854. Reportedly, almost half of the unique spike-specific TCRs recognized epitopes lying outside the regions that are mutated in the B.1.351 and B.1.1.7 variants. Because no samples from the day 14 peak response were available, repertoires could be characterized only after the peak T cell response. After two AZD1222 doses, spike-specific TCR breadth and depth were significantly higher than at day 0 and than in MenACWY recipients. Conclusions about previously exposed vaccinees were limited because only six AZD1222 recipients were SARS-CoV-2 seropositive at baseline. In the small 56-69-year group, the increase in depth fell short of significance, most likely because of low power.

The CDR3 regions of human TCRbeta chains were analyzed by immunosequencing. On the study's bioinformatics: TCRs in the repertoires were compared against a reference library of SARS-CoV-2-specific TCRs that had been generated with the MIRA antigen-specificity platform. Breadth was defined as the fraction of unique TCRs that were SARS-CoV-2-associated, and depth was defined as the fraction of total T cells that were SARS-CoV-2-associated. Using the MIRA data, each spike-specific TCR was assigned both to the spike region to which the TCR was reactive and to a CD4 or CD8 class. Log10-transformed breadth and depth values were compared by one-way ANOVA with Sidak's multiple comparisons tests. What TCRdb holds here is the immuneACCESS table cut down to in-frame rearrangements. Part of the clones is not present; checked against another copy, under half of the missing clones reflect an unresolved V gene, and the others are unexplained. V and J calls and clone size follow that table, whereas D and trimming were derived from the DNA. Counted in this sample were about 100,000 clones; 86% of them appeared once. The ten biggest clones cover roughly 3.3% of the sample.

Sequencing used peripheral blood, obtained 28 days after the second dose of the MenACWY control vaccine. The clonotype originates from an adult who received the MenACWY meningococcal vaccine as a control.

Here the CDR3 is given as CASRSRGNREDGKGYGYTF. In nucleotides, the sequence is TGTGCCAGCAGGTCCAGGGGGAACAGGGAGGATGGGAAAGGTTATGGCTACACCTTC. The chain is made from TRBV13 and TRBJ1-2; 7 bases in the middle match TRBD1. The CDR3 covers 19 residues, taking in both the cysteine and the phenylalanine. This entry keeps only the CDR3 DNA: 57 bases, framed from base 1. Compared with germline, V lacks 6 bases and J lacks 5 bases; bases without a gene match: 24. Via the germline V gene (reference sequence), CDR1 is PRHDT and CDR2 FYEKMQ.